Here is one TCR beta chain with its context. This entry is derived from a study of blood T cell repertoires in COVID-19. Background on the study: Acute and convalescent COVID-19 specimens originated in the United States, Italy and Spain. T cells, B-cell-depleted T cells, or PBMCs provided the cDNA or gDNA that served as material.

This CDR3 region has 17 residues. V gave up 0 bases and J gave up 3 bases; unmatched junction bases: 7. Germline V gene lookup returns CDR1 SGHDT and CDR2 YYEEEE. Per the study methods: Reference gene primer amplification yielded estimated nucleated cell counts. Produced via immunoSEQ multiplex PCR; TCRdb's table is partial and in-frame only. That table gives V, J and clone size, and the DNA gave D and trimming. The table records 300,000 to 400,000 clones, roughly 85% of them present only once. The gene calls are TRBV5-6 and TRBJ1-2; 11 positions agree with TRBD1. This clonotype was sampled from a human donor in a cohort sampled during active COVID-19. Source material: peripheral blood. The CDR3 DNA follows: TGTGCCAGCAGCTTGGGGACAGGGGGCCAAGGGGACTATGGCTACACCTTC. The encoded protein is CASSLGTGGQGDYGYTF.